A single sample gave rise to the 20 T cell receptor beta chains below, sequenced in a study of lymphopenia after photon versus proton radiotherapy. Produced via immunoSEQ multiplex PCR; TCRdb's table is partial and in-frame only. The data hold around 22,000 clones, with roughly 84% observed a single time. The specimen comprised peripheral blood, sampled from a patient treated with photon-based radiotherapy. Receptor source: a man aged 40-49 years with gastric cancer.

V usage is TRBV5-1 and J usage is TRBJ1-6; D remains unclear. V was shortened by 4 bases and J by 14 bases, with 19 bases between the two germline ends. The germline gives CDR1 SGHRS, CDR2 YFSETQ. CDR3 length: 14 amino acids. CDR3 DNA: TGCGCCAGCAGCACAGCCACGATTGCCGAGACCCTCCACTTT. This gives the protein CASSTATIAETLHF.

This chain links TRBV6-4 with TRBJ2-4, with TRBD1 matching over 8 bases. This CDR3 region has 15 residues. The J segment lost 9 bases and the V segment lost 4 bases, leaving 11 bases of the junction unmatched. CDR1 is MRHNA, CDR2 SNTAGT, per germline. The CDR3 spells CASSAGGQGRGIQYF. The CDR3, as DNA: TGTGCCAGCAGTGCAGGAGGACAGGGAAGAGGCATTCAGTACTTC.

This clone appeared a single time. The chain combines TRBV18 with TRBJ1-1; the D is unclear. V dropped 3 bases and J dropped 0 bases, with 8 bases sitting between them. This CDR3 has 14 amino acids. CDR1 is KGHSH, CDR2 LQKENI, per germline. The CDR3 is CASSPGMLNTEAFF. In DNA form, the CDR3 reads TGTGCCAGCTCACCCGGGATGCTGAACACTGAAGCTTTCTTT.

The DNA of the CDR3 is TGTGCCAGTAGTACCGGACAGTACTATGGCTACACCTTC. Its translation is CASSTGQYYGYTF. The chain couples TRBV19 to TRBJ1-2; D might be TRBD1 (6 bases). The CDR3 runs 13 residues. V shed 4 bases and J shed 3 bases, with 9 bases lying between them. Germline V lookup: CDR1 LNHDA, CDR2 SQIVND (reference sequence).

V gene TRBV7-9 combines with J gene TRBJ1-5, with D uncertain. Deletions cut 5 bases from V and 2 bases from J, with 10 bases between. The germline V gene has CDR1 SEHNR and CDR2 FQNEAQ (reference sequence). This CDR3 spans 14 amino acids. CDR3 nucleotides: TGTGCCAGCAGCGCAAGCGGGGGCAATCAGCCCCAGCATTTT. Translated, it gives CASSASGGNQPQHF.

This clone was detected only a few times. This rearrangement joins TRBV5-4 to TRBJ2-6; D is uncertain. This CDR3 is 13 amino acids long. The germline CDR1 and CDR2 sequences are SGHNT and YYREEE (reference sequence). The germline V and J ends were trimmed by 10 bases and 0 bases, with 8 bases remaining between them. CDR3 nucleotide sequence: TGTGCCGCCTACAGCTCTGGGGCCAACGTCCTGACTTTC. Residues: CAAYSSGANVLTF. The whole variable domain, remainder taken from reference TRBV5-4 and TRBJ2-6, is ETGVTQSPTHLIKTRGQQVTLRCSSQSGHNTVSWYQQALGQGPQFIFQYYREEENGRGNFPPRFSGLQFPNYSSELNVNALELDDSALYLCAAYSSGANVLTFGAGSRLTVL.

The gene calls are TRBV10-3 and TRBJ1-4, with 8 bases identical to TRBD1. This CDR3 has 14 amino acids. In germline, CDR1 is ENHRY, CDR2 SYGVKD. Trimming at V came to 2 bases and at J to 8 bases, leaving 4 bases not matched to a gene. The CDR3 sequence is CAISEGQGSEKLFF. The CDR3 coding sequence is TGTGCCATCAGTGAGGGACAGGGATCGGAAAAACTGTTTTTT.

The chain joins TRBV4-2 to TRBJ1-1; 7 bases map to TRBD1. The CDR3 contains 15 residues. Germline trimming cut 5 bases from V and 4 bases from J; bases unmatched to any gene: 10. The germline gives CDR1 LGHNA, CDR2 YNFKEQ. The CDR3 nucleotides are TGTGCCAGCAGCATGGAGACAGGGCTGAGCACTGAAGCTTTCTTT. Its protein is CASSMETGLSTEAFF.

The rearrangement links TRBV29-1 to TRBJ2-5, with D perhaps TRBD2 (6 bases). V dropped 4 bases and J dropped 4 bases, with 13 bases sitting between them. CDR1 is SQVTM, CDR2 ANQGSEA, per germline. The CDR3 loop spans 13 amino acids. The DNA of the CDR3 is TGCAGCGTTGCGGGGAGGTCCACAGAGACCCAGTACTTC. This gives the protein CSVAGRSTETQYF.

The chain couples TRBV5-3 to TRBJ2-7; D may match TRBD1 or TRBD2 (5 bases each). TRBV5-3 is an ORF, and what it does is uncertain. Trimming took off 8 bases at V and 3 bases at J, with 18 bases between the two ends. This CDR3 region has 14 residues. The CDR3 sequence: CASSTSGRGYEQYF. CDR3 nucleotide sequence: TGTGCCAGCAGCACATCGGGACGGGGCTACGAGCAGTACTTC.

The rearrangement uses TRBV5-1 and TRBJ2-1; the D gene is possibly TRBD2 (6 bases). Trimming removed 4 bases from V and 3 bases from J, with 11 bases in between. The CDR3 loop spans 14 amino acids. The germline gives CDR1 SGHRS, CDR2 YFSETQ. The CDR3 region is CASSGGTGYNEQFF. DNA of the CDR3: TGCGCCAGCAGCGGGGGGACCGGCTACAATGAGCAGTTCTTC.

This clone was observed once. V and J are TRBV2 and TRBJ2-7, with D uncertain. Deletions cut 7 bases from V and 3 bases from J, with 13 bases between. This CDR3 contains 13 residues. Germline V CDR1 and CDR2: SNHLY, FYNNEI. CDR3 in amino acids: CASTVDGYYEQYF. The CDR3, as DNA: TGTGCCAGCACCGTGGACGGATACTACGAGCAGTACTTC.

The genes are TRBV7-9 and TRBJ2-1; no reliable D call. Germline assignment: CDR1 SEHNR and CDR2 FQNEAQ (reference sequence). The ends were cut back, 0 bases at V and 0 bases at J, with 6 bases in the middle. The CDR3 runs to 15 residues. The DNA for the CDR3 is TGTGCCAGCAGCTTAGCGACGTCCTCCTACAATGAGCAGTTCTTC. The encoded protein is CASSLATSSYNEQFF.

V usage is TRBV7-9 and J usage is TRBJ1-6, with D possibly TRBD1 on 6 matching bases. Deletions cut 3 bases from V and 0 bases from J, with 12 bases between. Germline V gene lookup returns CDR1 SEHNR and CDR2 FQNEAQ (reference sequence). The CDR3 extends over 17 amino acids. CDR3 loop: CASSFGGRSSYNSPLHF. The CDR3 bases are TGTGCCAGCAGCTTTGGGGGGCGTAGCTCCTATAATTCACCCCTCCACTTT.

This chain joins TRBV2 and TRBJ1-1, with 7 nucleotides matching TRBD1. The trim removed 3 bases at V and 0 bases at J, leaving 7 bases unmatched. Germline values: CDR1 SNHLY, CDR2 FYNNEI. This CDR3 has 16 amino acids. Here the CDR3 DNA reads TGTGCCAGCAGTGACGGGACAGCCCGCATGAACACTGAAGCTTTCTTT. Translating it yields CASSDGTARMNTEAFF.

V is TRBV5-4 and J is TRBJ1-2; 9 bases agree with TRBD1. Unmatched junction bases numbered 4, after V lost 0 bases and J lost 4 bases. The germline V gene has CDR1 SGHNT and CDR2 YYREEE (reference sequence). CDR3 size: 15 residues. CDR3 sequence (DNA): TGTGCCAGCAGCTTGGCGGGGACAGGGTCCTATGGCTACACCTTC. Its translation: CASSLAGTGSYGYTF.

V and J are TRBV19 and TRBJ2-6; possibly TRBD1 for D (5 bases). Germline CDR1 and CDR2: LNHDA and SQIVND (reference sequence). Trimming removed 3 bases at V and 2 bases at J, with 8 bases between. This CDR3 spans 15 amino acids. The chain's CDR3 is CASSMQGAGANVLTF. CDR3 nucleotides: TGTGCCAGTAGTATGCAGGGTGCTGGGGCCAACGTCCTGACTTTC. Complete variable domain (other parts from reference TRBV19 and TRBJ2-6): DGGITQSPKYLFRKEGQNVTLSCEQNLNHDAMYWYRQDPGQGLRLIYYSQIVNDFQKGDIAEGYSVSREKKESFPLTVTSAQKNPTAFYLCASSMQGAGANVLTFGAGSRLTVL.

The chain has TRBV18 and TRBJ2-2; no clear D. Deletions cut 3 bases from V and 1 base from J, with 9 bases between. The CDR3 is 15 amino acids. Germline CDR1 and CDR2: KGHSH and LQKENI. This CDR3 is CASSPRVKNTGELFF. The DNA of the CDR3 is TGTGCCAGCTCACCGCGCGTTAAGAACACCGGGGAGCTGTTTTTT.

The chain employs TRBV5-6 and TRBJ1-2, with D tentatively TRBD1 (6 bases). The V and J ends lost 2 bases and 4 bases respectively, with 9 bases between them. The CDR3 spans 13 residues. Germline CDR1 and CDR2: SGHDT and YYEEEE. The CDR3: CASSLGQSYGYTF. The CDR3, as DNA: TGTGCCAGCAGCTTAGGACAGAGCTATGGCTACACCTTC.

The V and J genes are TRBV4-1 and TRBJ1-2, with D perhaps matching TRBD1 (6 bases). V lost 0 bases and J 8 bases, leaving 13 bases between the germline ends. The CDR3 covers 14 residues. CDR1 MGHRA and CDR2 YSYEKL come from the germline V gene. The CDR3: CASSQEAWGLGYTF. The CDR3 DNA follows: TGCGCCAGCAGCCAAGAGGCCTGGGGGCTGGGCTACACCTTC.